In this sample, the clone carrying this T cell receptor (beta chain) turned up a few times. The record originates from a study of identical twins. Using its own MiXCR run on the 5' RACE reads, TCRdb lists one record per CDR3 protein. The data show around 490,000 distinct CDR3 sequences, approximately 14% seen once. This sample was shared with a second study, whose subject was yellow fever vaccine responses in identical twins.

Source material: CD4+ T cells sorted from blood. The clonotype originates from a woman aged 18-29 years in good health.

CDR3 protein: CAISGRTSARETQYF. For the CDR3, the DNA is TGTGCCATCAGTGGTAGGACTAGCGCTCGAGAGACCCAGTACTTC. The gene calls are TRBV10-3 and TRBJ2-5, with TRBD2 matching 9 bases. Germline lookup yields CDR1 ENHRY and CDR2 SYGVKD. The CDR3 is 15 amino acids. V lost 4 bases, J lost 4 bases, and 7 bases stayed unmatched.